Listed below are T cell receptor beta chains from one sample, sequenced in a study of T cell clusters in autoimmune cytopenias. TCRdb reprocessed the multiplex PCR reads, keeping one entry per CDR3 protein, no DNA. Its table records thousands of distinct CDR3 sequences. What was sequenced was peripheral blood. The receptor set was obtained from a human donor with an autoimmune cytopenia or autoimmune hepatitis (not recorded which). The CDR3 runs from the conserved cysteine through the conserved F or W. Fields, in order: clone size, J gene, V gene, CDR3 protein. Clone size is given as once, few, many, or a class for an expanded clone.

large,TRBJ2-2,TRBV29-1,CSVARQVNTGELFF
large,TRBJ2-7,TRBV29-1,CSAGTTYEQYF
medium-sized,TRBJ1-5,TRBV29-1,CSVAASGNSNQPQHF
medium-sized,TRBJ1-1,TRBV27,CASRLQAGNTEAFF
medium-sized,TRBJ1-3,TRBV30,CAWSLPGAFSGNTIYF
medium-sized,TRBJ2-3,TRBV19,CASSGGQADTQYF
medium-sized,TRBJ2-5,TRBV30,CAWSGGTGLQETQYF
medium-sized,TRBJ2-5,TRBV27,CASSPTGNQETQYF
medium-sized,TRBJ2-5,TRBV19,CASSLGLAMGAIYETQYF
medium-sized,TRBJ1-5,TRBV30,CAWSEDGGQPQHF
large,TRBJ2-3,TRBV29-1,CSVEDGTSLDTQYF
medium-sized,TRBJ2-1,TRBV19,CASSIGGRLRGDEQFF
medium-sized,TRBJ2-1,TRBV27,CASSNIAGASYNEQFF